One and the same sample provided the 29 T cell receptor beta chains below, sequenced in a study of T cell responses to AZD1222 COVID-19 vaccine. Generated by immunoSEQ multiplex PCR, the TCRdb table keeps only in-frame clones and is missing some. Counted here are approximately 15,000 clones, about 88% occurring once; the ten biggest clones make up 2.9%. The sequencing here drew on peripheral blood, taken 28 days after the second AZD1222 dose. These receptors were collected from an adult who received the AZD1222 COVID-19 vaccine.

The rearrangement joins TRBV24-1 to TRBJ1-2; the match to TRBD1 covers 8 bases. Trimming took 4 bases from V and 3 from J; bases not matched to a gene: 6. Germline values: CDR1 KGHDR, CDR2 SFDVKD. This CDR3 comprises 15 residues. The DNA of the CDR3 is TGTGCCACCAGTGACCCCGGGACAGGAGACTATGGCTACACCTTC. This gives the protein CATSDPGTGDYGYTF.

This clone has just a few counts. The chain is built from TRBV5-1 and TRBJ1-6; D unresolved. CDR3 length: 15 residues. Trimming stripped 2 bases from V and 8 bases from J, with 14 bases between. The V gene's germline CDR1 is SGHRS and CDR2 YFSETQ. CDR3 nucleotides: TGCGCCAGCAGCTTCAAAATGGGCGCGGATTCACCCCTCCACTTT. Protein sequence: CASSFKMGADSPLHF.

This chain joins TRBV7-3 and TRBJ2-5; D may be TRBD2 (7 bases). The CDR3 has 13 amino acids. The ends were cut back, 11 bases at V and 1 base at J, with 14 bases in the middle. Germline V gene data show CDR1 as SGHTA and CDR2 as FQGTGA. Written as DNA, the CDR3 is TGTGCCTCCTCGGGGGGCGCCCAAGAGACCCAGTACTTC. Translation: CASSGGAQETQYF.

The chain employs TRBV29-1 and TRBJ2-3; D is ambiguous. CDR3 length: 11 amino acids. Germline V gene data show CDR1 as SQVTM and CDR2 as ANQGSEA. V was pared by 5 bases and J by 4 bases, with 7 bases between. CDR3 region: CSVRWADTQYF. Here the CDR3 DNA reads TGCAGCGTTAGGTGGGCAGATACGCAGTATTTT.

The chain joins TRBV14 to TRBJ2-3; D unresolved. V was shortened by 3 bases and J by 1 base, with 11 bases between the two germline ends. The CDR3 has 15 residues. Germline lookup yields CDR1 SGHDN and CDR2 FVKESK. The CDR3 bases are TGTGCCAGCAGCCACAAAATTTGGGGCACAGATACGCAGTATTTT. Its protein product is CASSHKIWGTDTQYF.

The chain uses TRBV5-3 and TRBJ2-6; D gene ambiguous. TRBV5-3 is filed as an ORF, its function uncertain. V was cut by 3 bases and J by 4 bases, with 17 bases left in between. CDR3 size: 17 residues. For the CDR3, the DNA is TGTGCCAGAAGCTCAGGATCGGACCCACCCGGGGCCAACGTCCTGACTTTC. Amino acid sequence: CARSSGSDPPGANVLTF.

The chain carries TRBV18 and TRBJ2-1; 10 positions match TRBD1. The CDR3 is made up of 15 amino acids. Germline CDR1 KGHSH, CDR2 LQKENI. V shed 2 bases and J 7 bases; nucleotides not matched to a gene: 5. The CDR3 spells CASSPETGGGNEQFF. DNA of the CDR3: TGTGCCAGCTCACCAGAGACAGGGGGCGGAAATGAGCAGTTCTTC.

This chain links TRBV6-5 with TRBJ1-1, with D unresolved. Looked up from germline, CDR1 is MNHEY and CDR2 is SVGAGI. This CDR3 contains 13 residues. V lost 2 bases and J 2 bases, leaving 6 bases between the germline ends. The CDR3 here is CASSYGQNTEAFF. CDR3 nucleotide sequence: TGTGCCAGCAGTTACGGGCAAAACACTGAAGCTTTCTTT.

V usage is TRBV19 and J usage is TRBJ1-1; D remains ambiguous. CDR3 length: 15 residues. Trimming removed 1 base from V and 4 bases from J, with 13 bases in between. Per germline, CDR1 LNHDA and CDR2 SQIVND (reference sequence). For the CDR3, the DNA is TGTGCCAGTAGTATAGTAGGCAAGTATAGCACTGAAGCTTTCTTT. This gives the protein CASSIVGKYSTEAFF.

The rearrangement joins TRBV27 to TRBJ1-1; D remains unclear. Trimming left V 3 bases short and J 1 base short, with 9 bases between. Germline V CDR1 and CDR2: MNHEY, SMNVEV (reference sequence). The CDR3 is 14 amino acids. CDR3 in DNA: TGTGCCAGCAGTTTTTGGCGGGAGAACACTGAAGCTTTCTTT. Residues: CASSFWRENTEAFF.

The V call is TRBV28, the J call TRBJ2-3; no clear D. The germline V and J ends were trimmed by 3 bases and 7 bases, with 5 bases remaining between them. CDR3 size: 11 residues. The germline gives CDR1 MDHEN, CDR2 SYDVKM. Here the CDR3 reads CASSFSYTQYF. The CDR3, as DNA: TGTGCCAGCAGTTTTTCTTATACGCAGTATTTT.

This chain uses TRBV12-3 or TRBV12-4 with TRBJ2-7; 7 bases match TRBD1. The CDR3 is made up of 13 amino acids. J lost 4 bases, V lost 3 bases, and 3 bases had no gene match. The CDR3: CASSLGQFYEQYF. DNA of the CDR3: TGTGCCAGCAGTTTGGGACAGTTTTACGAGCAGTACTTC.

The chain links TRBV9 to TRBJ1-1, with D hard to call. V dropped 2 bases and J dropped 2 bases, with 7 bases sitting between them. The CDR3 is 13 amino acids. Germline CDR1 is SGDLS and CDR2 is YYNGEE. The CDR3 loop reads CASSVTVNTEAFF. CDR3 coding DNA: TGTGCCAGCAGCGTTACAGTAAACACTGAAGCTTTCTTT.

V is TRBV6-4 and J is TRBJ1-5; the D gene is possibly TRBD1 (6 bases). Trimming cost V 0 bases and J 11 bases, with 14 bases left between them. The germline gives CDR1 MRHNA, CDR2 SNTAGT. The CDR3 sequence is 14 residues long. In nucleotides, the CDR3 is TGTGCCAGCAGTGACTCGAGCTGGGACAAAGCCCAGCATTTT. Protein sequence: CASSDSSWDKAQHF.

The CDR3 is CASSHRGNNSPLHF. The CDR3 DNA is TGTGCCAGCAGCCACAGGGGAAACAATTCACCCCTCCACTTT. The chain employs TRBV3-1 (or the pseudogene TRBV3-2) and TRBJ1-6; a weak D match, TRBD1 (6 bases). CDR1 and CDR2 from the germline V gene are LGHDT and YNNKEL (reference sequence). The V gene lost 3 bases and the J gene lost 7 bases, with 10 bases spanning the gap. This CDR3 comprises 14 residues.

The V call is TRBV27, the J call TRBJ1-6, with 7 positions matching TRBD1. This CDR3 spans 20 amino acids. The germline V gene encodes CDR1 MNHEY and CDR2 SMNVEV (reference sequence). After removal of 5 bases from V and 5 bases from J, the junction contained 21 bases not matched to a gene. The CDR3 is CASSPYKQGGGGWDNSPLHF. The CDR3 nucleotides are TGTGCCAGCAGTCCCTATAAACAGGGTGGAGGGGGCTGGGATAATTCACCCCTCCACTTT.

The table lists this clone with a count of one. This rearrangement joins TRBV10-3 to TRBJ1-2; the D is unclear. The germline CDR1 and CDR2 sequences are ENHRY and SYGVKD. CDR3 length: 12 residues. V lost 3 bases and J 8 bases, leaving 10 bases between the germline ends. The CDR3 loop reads CAISERREGYTF. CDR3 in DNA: TGTGCCATCAGTGAAAGACGGGAAGGCTACACCTTC.

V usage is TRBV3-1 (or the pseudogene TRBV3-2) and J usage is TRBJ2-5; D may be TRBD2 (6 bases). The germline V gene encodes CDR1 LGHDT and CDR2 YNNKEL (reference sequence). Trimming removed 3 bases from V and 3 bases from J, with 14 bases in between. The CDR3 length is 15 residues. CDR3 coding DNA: TGTGCCAGCAGCCAGCCGGGACTGACCAAAGAGACCCAGTACTTC. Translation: CASSQPGLTKETQYF.

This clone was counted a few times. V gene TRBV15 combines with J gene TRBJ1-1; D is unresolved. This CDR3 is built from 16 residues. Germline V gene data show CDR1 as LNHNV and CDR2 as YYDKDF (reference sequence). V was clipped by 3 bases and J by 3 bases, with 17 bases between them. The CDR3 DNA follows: TGTGCCACCAGCAGGTTACCTAGCCCCCCGGACACTGAAGCTTTCTTT. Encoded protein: CATSRLPSPPDTEAFF.

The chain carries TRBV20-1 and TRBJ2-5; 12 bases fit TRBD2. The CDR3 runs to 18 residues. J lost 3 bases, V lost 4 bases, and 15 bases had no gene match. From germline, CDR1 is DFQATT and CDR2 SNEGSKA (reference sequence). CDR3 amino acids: CSAIDRQTSGGSEETQYF. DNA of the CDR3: TGCAGTGCTATTGATAGGCAGACTAGCGGGGGATCTGAAGAGACCCAGTACTTC.

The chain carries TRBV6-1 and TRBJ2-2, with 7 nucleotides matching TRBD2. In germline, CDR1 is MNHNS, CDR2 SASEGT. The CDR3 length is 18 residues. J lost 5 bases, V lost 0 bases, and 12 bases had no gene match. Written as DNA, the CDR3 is TGTGCCAGCAGTGAAGCGCATTCAGGGAGGGTTCGTACCGGGGAGCTGTTTTTT. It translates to CASSEAHSGRVRTGELFF.

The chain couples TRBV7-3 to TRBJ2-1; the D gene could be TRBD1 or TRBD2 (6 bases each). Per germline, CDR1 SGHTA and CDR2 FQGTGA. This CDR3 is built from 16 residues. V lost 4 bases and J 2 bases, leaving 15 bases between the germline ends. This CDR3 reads CASSSMGGSTYNEQFF. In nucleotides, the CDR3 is TGTGCCAGCAGCTCGATGGGGGGCAGTACCTACAATGAGCAGTTCTTC. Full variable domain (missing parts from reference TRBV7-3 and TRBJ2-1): GAGVSQTPSNKVTEKGKYVELRCDPISGHTALYWYRQSLGQGPEFLIYFQGTGAADDSGLPNDRFFAVRPEGSVSTLKIQRTERGDSAVYLCASSSMGGSTYNEQFFGPGTRLTVL.

The CDR3 region is CASSYPPMTENYGYTF. The CDR3 nucleotides read TGTGCCAGCAGTTACCCCCCCATGACGGAGAACTATGGCTACACCTTC. This chain links TRBV6-2 or TRBV6-3 with TRBJ1-2; no reliable D call. V shed 2 bases and J shed 2 bases, with 15 bases lying between them. The CDR3 spans 16 residues. Germline V gene lookup returns CDR1 MNHEY and CDR2 SVGEGT.

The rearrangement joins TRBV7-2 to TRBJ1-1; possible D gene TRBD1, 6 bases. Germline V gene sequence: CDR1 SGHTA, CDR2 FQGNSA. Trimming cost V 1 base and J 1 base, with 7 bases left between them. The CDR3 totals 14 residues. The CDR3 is CASSLEGQNTEAFF. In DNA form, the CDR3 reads TGTGCCAGCAGCTTAGAGGGACAGAACACTGAAGCTTTCTTT.

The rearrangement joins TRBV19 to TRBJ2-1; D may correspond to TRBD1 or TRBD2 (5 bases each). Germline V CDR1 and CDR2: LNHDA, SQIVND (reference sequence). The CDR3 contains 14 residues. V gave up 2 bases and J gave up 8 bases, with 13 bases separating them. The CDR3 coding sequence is TGTGCCAGTAGTATAAGGGGACCTGGGTATGAGCAGTTCTTC. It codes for CASSIRGPGYEQFF.

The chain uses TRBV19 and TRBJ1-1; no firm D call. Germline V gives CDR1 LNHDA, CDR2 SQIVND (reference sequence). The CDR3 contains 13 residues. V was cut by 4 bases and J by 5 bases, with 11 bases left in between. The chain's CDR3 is CASSTVTGTEAFF. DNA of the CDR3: TGTGCCAGTAGTACTGTAACTGGGACTGAAGCTTTCTTT.

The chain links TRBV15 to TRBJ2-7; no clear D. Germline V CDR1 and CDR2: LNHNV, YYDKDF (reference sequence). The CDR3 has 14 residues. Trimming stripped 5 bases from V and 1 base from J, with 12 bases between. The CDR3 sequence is CATSGAGSSYEQYF. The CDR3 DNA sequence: TGTGCCACCAGCGGAGCAGGTTCTTCCTACGAGCAGTACTTC. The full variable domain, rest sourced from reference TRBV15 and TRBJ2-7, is DAMVIQNPRYQVTQFGKPVTLSCSQTLNHNVMYWYQQKSSQAPKLLFHYYDKDFNNEADTPDNFQSRRPNTSFCFLDIRSPGLGDTAMYLCATSGAGSSYEQYFGPGTRLTVT.

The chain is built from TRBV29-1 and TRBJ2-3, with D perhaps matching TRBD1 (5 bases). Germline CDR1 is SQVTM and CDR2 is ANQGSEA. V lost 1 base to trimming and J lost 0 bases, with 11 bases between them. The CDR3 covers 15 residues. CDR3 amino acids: CSVEARGGSTDTQYF. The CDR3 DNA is TGCAGCGTTGAAGCAAGGGGCGGTAGCACAGATACGCAGTATTTT.

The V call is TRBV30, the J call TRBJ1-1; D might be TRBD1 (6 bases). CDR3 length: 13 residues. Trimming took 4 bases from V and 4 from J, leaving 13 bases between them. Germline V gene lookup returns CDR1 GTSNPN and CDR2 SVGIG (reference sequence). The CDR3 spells CAWILGGGTEAFF. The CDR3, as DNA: TGTGCCTGGATCCTCGGAGGGGGCACTGAAGCTTTCTTT.